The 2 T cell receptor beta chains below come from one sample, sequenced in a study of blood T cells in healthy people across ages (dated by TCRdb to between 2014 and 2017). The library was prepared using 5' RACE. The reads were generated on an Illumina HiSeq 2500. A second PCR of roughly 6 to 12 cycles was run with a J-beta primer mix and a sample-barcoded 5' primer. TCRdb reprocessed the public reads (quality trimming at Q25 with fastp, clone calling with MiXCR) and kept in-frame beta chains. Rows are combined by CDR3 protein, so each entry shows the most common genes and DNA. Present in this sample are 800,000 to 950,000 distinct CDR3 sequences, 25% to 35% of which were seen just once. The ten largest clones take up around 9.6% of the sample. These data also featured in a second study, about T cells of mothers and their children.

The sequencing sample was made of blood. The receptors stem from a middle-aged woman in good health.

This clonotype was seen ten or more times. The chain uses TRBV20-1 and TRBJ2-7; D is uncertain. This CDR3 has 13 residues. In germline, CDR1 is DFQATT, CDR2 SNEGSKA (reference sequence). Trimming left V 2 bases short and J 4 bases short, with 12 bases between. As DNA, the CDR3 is TGCAGTGCTAGACTGCTCTTGCGGTACGAGCAGTACTTC. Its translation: CSARLLLRYEQYF.

CDR3 DNA sequence: TGCAGCGTTGAACCCAGGACAGGATCCTACGAGCAGTACTTC. This gives the protein CSVEPRTGSYEQYF. The chain joins TRBV29-1 to TRBJ2-7; 7 nucleotides agree with TRBD1. This CDR3 is built from 14 residues. Trimming cost V 2 bases and J 1 base; bases outside gene matches: 5. CDR1 and CDR2 (germline): SQVTM, ANQGSEA.